This T cell receptor beta chain derives from a study of cytomegalovirus exposure and HLA in healthy donors. Overall study results and limits: A later analysis reportedly identified an Asian-associated ancestry cluster as carrying fewer N-insertions than the 666-donor mean. In an earlier analysis, most TCR beta V segments were productive about 87% or about 30% of the time. CMV serostatus was the only immune exposure information that was available.

Each donor was nominally healthy when sampled (though unrecorded immune exposures were likely). With 60 Vbeta and 13 Jbeta primers, the PCR was carried out. Data came from immunoSEQ multiplex PCR; TCRdb stores just in-frame clones and leaves some out. The profile shows some 140,000 clones, about 68% of them singletons. As to this clone: Its antigen remains unidentified.

Trimming pared 4 bases from V and 3 bases from J, leaving 19 bases between. This CDR3 has 16 residues. Germline V gene sequence: CDR1 SGHNT, CDR2 YYREEE (reference sequence). V usage is TRBV5-4 and J usage is TRBJ1-2; a possible D gene is TRBD1 (6 bases). What was sequenced was PBMCs. The TCR sequence derives from a human donor in good health. CDR3 sequence reads: CASSRGGGRGDYGYTF. CDR3 nucleotide sequence: TGTGCCAGCAGCCGAGGGGGGGGGCGCGGGGACTATGGCTACACCTTC.